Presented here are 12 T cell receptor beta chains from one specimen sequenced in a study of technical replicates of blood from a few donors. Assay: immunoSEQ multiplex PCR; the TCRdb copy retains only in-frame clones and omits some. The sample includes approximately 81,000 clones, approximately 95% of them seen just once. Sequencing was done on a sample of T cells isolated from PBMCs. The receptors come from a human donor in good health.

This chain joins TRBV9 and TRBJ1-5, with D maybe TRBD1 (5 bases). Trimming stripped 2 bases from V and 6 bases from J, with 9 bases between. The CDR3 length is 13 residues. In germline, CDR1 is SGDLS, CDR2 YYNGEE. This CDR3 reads CASSVSGFQPQHF. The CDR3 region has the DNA TGTGCCAGCAGCGTCTCAGGGTTTCAGCCCCAGCATTTT.

The CDR3 loop is CASRSDRVRYGYTF. CDR3 nucleotides: TGTGCCAGCAGGTCGGACAGGGTTCGCTATGGCTACACCTTC. V usage is TRBV28 and J usage is TRBJ1-2; 8 nucleotides align to TRBD1. The junction had 7 bases not matched to a gene; V was cut back by 6 bases and J by 4 bases. This CDR3 region has 14 residues. Germline assignment: CDR1 MDHEN and CDR2 SYDVKM.

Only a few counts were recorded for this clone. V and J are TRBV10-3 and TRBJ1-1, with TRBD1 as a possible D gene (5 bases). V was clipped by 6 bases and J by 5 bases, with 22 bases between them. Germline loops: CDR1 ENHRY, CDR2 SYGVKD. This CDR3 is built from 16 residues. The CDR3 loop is CAISGGNVGVWTEAFF. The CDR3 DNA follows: TGTGCCATCAGCGGGGGAAATGTGGGCGTGTGGACTGAAGCTTTCTTT.

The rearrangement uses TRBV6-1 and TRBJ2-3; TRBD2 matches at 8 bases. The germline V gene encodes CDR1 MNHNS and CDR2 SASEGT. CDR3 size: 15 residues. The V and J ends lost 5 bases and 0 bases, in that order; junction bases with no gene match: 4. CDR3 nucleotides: TGTGCCAGCAGTAGACTAGCGCATAGCACAGATACGCAGTATTTT. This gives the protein CASSRLAHSTDTQYF.

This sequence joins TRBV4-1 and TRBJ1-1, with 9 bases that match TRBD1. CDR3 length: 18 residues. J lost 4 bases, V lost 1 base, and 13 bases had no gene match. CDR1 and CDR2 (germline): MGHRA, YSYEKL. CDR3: CASSQAVGRDREVTEAFF. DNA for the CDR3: TGCGCCAGCAGCCAAGCGGTGGGTCGGGACAGGGAGGTCACTGAAGCTTTCTTT.

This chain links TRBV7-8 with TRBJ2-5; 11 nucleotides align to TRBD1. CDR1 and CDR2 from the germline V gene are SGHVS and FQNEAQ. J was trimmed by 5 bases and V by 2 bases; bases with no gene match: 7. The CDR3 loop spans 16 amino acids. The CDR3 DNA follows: TGTGCCAGCAGCTTAAAACCGGGACAGGGGGAGGAGACCCAGTACTTC. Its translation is CASSLKPGQGEETQYF.

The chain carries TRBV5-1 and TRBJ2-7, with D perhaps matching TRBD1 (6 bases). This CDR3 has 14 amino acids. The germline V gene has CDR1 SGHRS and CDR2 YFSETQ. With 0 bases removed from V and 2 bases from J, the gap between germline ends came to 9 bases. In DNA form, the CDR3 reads TGCGCCAGCAGCTTGGGGACAGCTGCCTACGAGCAGTACTTC. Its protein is CASSLGTAAYEQYF.

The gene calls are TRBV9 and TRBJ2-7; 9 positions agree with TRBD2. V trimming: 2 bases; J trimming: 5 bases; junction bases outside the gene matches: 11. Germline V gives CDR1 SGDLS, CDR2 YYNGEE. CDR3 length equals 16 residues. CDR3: CASSVEIAGVANEQYF. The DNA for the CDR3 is TGTGCCAGCAGCGTTGAAATAGCGGGAGTAGCTAACGAGCAGTACTTC.

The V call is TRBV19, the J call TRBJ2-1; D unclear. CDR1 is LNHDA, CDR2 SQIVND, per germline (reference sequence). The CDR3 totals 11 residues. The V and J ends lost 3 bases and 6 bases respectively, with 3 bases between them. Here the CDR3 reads CASSILNEQFF. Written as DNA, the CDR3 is TGTGCCAGTAGTATTCTCAATGAGCAGTTCTTC.

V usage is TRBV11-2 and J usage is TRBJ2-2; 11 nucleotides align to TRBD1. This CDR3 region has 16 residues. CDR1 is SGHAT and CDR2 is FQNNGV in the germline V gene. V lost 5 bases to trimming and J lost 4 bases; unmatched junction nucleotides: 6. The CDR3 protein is CASSPGQGASTGELFF. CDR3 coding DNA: TGTGCCAGCAGCCCCGGACAGGGGGCAAGCACCGGGGAGCTGTTTTTT.

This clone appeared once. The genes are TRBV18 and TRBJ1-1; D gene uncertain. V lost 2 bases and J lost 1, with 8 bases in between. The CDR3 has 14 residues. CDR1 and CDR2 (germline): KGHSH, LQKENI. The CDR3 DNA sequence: TGTGCCAGCTCACCAGATTCGGGGAACACTGAAGCTTTCTTT. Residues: CASSPDSGNTEAFF.

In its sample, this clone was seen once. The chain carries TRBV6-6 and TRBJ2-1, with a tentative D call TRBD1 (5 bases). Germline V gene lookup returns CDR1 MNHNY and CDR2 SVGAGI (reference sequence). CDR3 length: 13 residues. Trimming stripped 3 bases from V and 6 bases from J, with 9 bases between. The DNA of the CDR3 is TGTGCCAGCAGTTATCGTCAGGGCAATGAGCAGTTCTTC. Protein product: CASSYRQGNEQFF.